What follows are 5 T cell receptor beta chains derived from one specimen sequenced in a study of blood T cell repertoires in COVID-19. Using immunoSEQ multiplex PCR, the repertoire was profiled, and TCRdb retains in-frame clones only, with some absent. The table shows nearly 45,000 clones, with more than 75% occurring only once. Specimen: peripheral blood. Source of these receptors: a man aged 35 to 55 with COVID-19, enrolled during active disease.

The rearrangement uses TRBV9 and TRBJ2-7, with 9 bases fitting TRBD1. V shed 4 bases, J shed 4 bases, and the junction held 6 bases outside the gene matches. There are 14 residues in the CDR3. The germline V gene has CDR1 SGDLS and CDR2 YYNGEE. The CDR3 region is CASSPSDRGYEQYF. CDR3 coding DNA: TGTGCCAGCAGCCCATCGGACAGGGGATACGAGCAGTACTTC.

This chain links TRBV11-3 with TRBJ1-2, with D perhaps matching TRBD1 (6 bases). The CDR3 is made up of 13 amino acids. Per the germline V gene, CDR1 is SGHNT and CDR2 is YENEEA. Trimming left V 5 bases short and J 4 bases short, with 11 bases between. CDR3 sequence reads: CASSPGQLYGYTF. Here the CDR3 DNA reads TGTGCCAGCAGCCCTGGACAGCTCTATGGCTACACCTTC. The whole variable domain, filled in from reference TRBV11-3 and TRBJ1-2, reads EAGVVQSPRYKIIEKKQPVAFWCNPISGHNTLYWYLQNLGQGPELLIRYENEEAVDDSQLPKDRFSAERLKGVDSTLKIQPAELGDSAVYLCASSPGQLYGYTFGSGTRLTVV.

This clone has just a few counts. V is TRBV2 and J is TRBJ2-5; TRBD1 matches at 9 bases. The CDR3 is 18 residues long. After removal of 4 bases from V and 1 base from J, the junction contained 13 bases not matched to a gene. CDR1 is SNHLY and CDR2 is FYNNEI in the germline V gene. The CDR3 spells CASSGGSRMDRGQETQYF. The CDR3 DNA follows: TGTGCCAGCAGTGGTGGTTCAAGGATGGACAGGGGCCAAGAGACCCAGTACTTC.

The CDR3 DNA sequence: TGTGCCAGCTCCTTAGTGGATACGCAGTATTTT. Its protein product is CASSLVDTQYF. The gene calls are TRBV18 and TRBJ2-3, with D uncertain. The CDR3 length is 11 residues. V was trimmed by 6 bases and J by 6 bases, leaving 7 bases between them. Germline V lookup: CDR1 KGHSH, CDR2 LQKENI.

The chain joins TRBV5-8 to TRBJ2-7; no reliable D call. With 2 bases removed from V and 5 bases from J, the gap between germline ends came to 5 bases. The length of the CDR3 is 11 residues. Germline loops: CDR1 SGHTS, CDR2 YDEGEE. The CDR3 sequence is CASSFYDEQYF. Here the CDR3 DNA reads TGTGCCAGCAGCTTCTACGACGAGCAGTACTTC.